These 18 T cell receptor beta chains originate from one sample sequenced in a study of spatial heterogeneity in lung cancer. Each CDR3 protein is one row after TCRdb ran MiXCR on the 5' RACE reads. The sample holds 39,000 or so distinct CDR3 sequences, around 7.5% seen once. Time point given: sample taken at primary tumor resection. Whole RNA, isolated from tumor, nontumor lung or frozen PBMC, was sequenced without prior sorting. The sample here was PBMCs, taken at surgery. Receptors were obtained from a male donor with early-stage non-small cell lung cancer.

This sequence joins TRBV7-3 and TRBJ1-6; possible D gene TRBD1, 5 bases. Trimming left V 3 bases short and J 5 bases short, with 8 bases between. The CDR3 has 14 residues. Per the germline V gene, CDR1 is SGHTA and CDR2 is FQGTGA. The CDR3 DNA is TGTGCCAGCAGCTTCCAGGGTGATAATTCACCCCTCCACTTT. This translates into CASSFQGDNSPLHF.

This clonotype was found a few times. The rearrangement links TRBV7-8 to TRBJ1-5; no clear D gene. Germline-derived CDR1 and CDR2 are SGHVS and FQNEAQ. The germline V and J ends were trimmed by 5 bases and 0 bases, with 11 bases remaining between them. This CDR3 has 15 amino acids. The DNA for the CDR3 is TGTGCCAGCAGCCCGAGACGGTTTAGCAATCAGCCCCAGCATTTT. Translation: CASSPRRFSNQPQHF.

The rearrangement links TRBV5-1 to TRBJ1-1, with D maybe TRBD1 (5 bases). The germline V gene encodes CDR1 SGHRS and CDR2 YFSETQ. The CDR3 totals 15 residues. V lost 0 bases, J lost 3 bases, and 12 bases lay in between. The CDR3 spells CASSLASEGYTEAFF. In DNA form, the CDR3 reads TGCGCCAGCAGCTTGGCCAGTGAGGGGTACACTGAAGCTTTCTTT.

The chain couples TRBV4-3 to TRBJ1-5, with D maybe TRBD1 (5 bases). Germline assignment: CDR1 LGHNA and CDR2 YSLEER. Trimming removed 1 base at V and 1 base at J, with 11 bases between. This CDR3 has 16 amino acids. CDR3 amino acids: CASSQVAGESNQPQHF. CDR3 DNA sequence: TGCGCCAGCAGCCAAGTAGCGGGGGAGAGCAATCAGCCCCAGCATTTT.

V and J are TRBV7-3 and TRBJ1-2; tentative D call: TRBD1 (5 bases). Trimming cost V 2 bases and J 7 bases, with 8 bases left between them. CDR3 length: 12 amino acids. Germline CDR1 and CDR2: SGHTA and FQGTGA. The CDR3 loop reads CASSLGAGGYTF. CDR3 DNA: TGTGCCAGCAGCTTAGGGGCCGGTGGCTACACCTTC.

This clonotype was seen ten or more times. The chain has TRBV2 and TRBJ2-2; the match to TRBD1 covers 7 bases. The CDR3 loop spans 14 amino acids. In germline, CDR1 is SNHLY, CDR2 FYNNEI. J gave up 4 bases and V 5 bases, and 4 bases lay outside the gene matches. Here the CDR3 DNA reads TGTGCCAGCAGTCCACAGGGGACCACCGGGGAGCTGTTTTTT. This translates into CASSPQGTTGELFF.

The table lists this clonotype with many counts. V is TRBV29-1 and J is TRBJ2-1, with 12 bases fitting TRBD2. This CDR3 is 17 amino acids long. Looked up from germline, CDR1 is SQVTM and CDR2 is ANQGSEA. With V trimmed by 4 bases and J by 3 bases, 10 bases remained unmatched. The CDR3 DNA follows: TGCAGCGTTGTACTTCTAGCGGGAGGGCCGGGCTACAATGAGCAGTTCTTC. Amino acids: CSVVLLAGGPGYNEQFF.

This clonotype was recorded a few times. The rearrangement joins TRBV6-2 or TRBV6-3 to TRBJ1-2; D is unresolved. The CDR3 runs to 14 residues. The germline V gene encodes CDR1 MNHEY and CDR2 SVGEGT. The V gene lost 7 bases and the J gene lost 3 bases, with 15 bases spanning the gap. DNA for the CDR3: TGTGCCAGCATCCCGAGAGGGCGGTACTATGGCTACACCTTC. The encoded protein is CASIPRGRYYGYTF.

Here the CDR3 DNA reads TGTGCCAGCAGTCCGGGGGGGAACACAGATACGCAGTATTTT. It encodes CASSPGGNTDTQYF. This rearrangement joins TRBV28 to TRBJ2-3, with 8 bases lining up with TRBD2. Per germline, CDR1 MDHEN and CDR2 SYDVKM. The CDR3 is 14 residues long. Trimming cost V 5 bases and J 2 bases; bases outside gene matches: 3.

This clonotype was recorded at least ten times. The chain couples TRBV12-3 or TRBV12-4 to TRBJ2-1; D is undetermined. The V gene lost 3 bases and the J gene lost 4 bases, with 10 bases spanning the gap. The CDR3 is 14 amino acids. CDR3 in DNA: TGTGCCAGCAGTTTGAGTATGGGATACAATGAGCAGTTCTTC. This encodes CASSLSMGYNEQFF.

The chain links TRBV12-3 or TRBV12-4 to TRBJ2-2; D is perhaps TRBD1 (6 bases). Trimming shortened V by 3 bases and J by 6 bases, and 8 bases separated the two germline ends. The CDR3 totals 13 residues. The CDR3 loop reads CASSLRTAGELFF. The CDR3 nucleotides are TGTGCCAGCAGTTTGAGGACAGCCGGGGAGCTGTTTTTT.

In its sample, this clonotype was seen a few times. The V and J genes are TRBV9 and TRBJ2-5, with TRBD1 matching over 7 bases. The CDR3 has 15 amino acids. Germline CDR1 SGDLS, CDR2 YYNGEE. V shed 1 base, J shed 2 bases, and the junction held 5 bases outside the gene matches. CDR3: CASSVLPGQQETQYF. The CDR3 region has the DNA TGTGCCAGCAGCGTACTTCCGGGACAGCAAGAGACCCAGTACTTC.

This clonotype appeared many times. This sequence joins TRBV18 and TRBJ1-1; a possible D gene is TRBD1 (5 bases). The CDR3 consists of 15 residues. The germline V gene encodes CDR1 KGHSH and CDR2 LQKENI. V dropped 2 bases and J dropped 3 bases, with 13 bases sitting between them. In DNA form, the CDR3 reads TGTGCCAGCTCACCATTGACCGCCAGGGACACTGAAGCTTTCTTT. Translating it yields CASSPLTARDTEAFF.

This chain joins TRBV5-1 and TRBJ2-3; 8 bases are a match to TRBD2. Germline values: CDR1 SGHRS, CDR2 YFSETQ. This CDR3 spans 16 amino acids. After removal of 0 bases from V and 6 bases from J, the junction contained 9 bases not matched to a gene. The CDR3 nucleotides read TGCGCCAGCAGCTTGGAAGGGACTAGGGCTTCGGATACGCAGTATTTT. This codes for CASSLEGTRASDTQYF.

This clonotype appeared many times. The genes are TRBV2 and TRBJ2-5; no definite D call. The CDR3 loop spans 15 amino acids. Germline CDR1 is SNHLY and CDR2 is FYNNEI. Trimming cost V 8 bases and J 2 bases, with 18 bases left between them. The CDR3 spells CASVLLGSEQETQYF. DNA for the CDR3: TGTGCCAGCGTTTTGTTGGGGTCGGAACAAGAGACCCAGTACTTC.

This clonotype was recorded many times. The CDR3 loop reads CRGTSESNEQFF. DNA for the CDR3: TGCAGGGGGACTAGCGAAAGCAATGAGCAGTTCTTC. The chain links TRBV29-1 to TRBJ2-1, with 10 bases aligning to TRBD2. The length of the CDR3 is 12 residues. The germline V gene encodes CDR1 SQVTM and CDR2 ANQGSEA.

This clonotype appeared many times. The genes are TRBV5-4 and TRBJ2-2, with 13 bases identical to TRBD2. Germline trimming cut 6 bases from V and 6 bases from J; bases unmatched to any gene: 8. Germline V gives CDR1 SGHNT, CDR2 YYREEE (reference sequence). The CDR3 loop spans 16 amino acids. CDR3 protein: CASNNGLAGAAGELFF. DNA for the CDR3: TGTGCCAGCAACAACGGACTAGCGGGAGCCGCCGGGGAGCTGTTTTTT.

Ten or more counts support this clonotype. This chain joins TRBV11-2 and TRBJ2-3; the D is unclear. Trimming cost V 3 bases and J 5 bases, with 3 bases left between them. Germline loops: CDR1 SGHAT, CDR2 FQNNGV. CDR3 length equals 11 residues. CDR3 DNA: TGTGCCAGCAGCTTGGGAGATACGCAGTATTTT. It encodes CASSLGDTQYF.